This is a list of T cell receptor beta chains from one sample in a study of human T cells and chemical hapten exposure. A single record per CDR3 protein comes from TCRdb applying MiXCR to the 5' RACE reads. The sample yields 65,000 to 90,000 distinct CDR3 sequences, about 15% seen once. All receptors come from a female donor in good health. CDR3s include the opening cysteine and the closing phenylalanine or tryptophan.

TRBJ1-4 TRBV11-2 14 CASSLEPGGLKLFF
TRBJ1-1 TRBV7-2 16 CASSLERDSINTEAFF
TRBJ2-6 TRBV7-2 16 CASSPRTASGANVLTF
TRBJ1-2 TRBV12-3/TRBV12-4 15 CASSPGPELNYGYTF
TRBJ2-5 TRBV28 14 CASSLLDRDETQYF
TRBJ2-7 TRBV20-1 14 CSASMGSGSSEQYF
TRBJ2-7 TRBV7-2 12 CASSLEVGLHRF
TRBJ1-6 TRBV6-1 15 CASSEQDGSNSPIHF
TRBJ2-3 TRBV5-5 15 CASSSLAGTTDTQYF
TRBJ2-2 TRBV3-1 16 CASSQLAGENTGELFF
TRBJ2-5 TRBV20-1 13 CSASEGNQETQYF
TRBJ2-3 TRBV29-1 14 CSVEGRTSTDTQYF
TRBJ2-7 TRBV20-1 12 CSAVDRFYEQYF